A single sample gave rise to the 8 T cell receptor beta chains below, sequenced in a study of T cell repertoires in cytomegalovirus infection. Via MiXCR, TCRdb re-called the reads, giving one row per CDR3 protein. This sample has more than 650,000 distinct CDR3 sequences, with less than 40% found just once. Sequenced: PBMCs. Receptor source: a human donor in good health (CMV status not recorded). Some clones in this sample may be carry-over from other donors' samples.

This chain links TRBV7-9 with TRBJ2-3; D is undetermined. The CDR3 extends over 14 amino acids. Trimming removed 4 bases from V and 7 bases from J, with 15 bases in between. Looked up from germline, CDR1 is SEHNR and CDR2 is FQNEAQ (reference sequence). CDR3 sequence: CASSYPKQKHTQYF. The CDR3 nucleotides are TGTGCCAGCAGCTACCCCAAACAGAAACATACGCAGTATTTT.

In DNA, the CDR3 is TGTGCCAGCAGTGAGACTAGCGGAGCCTCCTACAATGAGCAGTTCTTC. Its translation: CASSETSGASYNEQFF. V is TRBV2 and J is TRBJ2-1, with 9 bases that match TRBD2. Per the germline V gene, CDR1 is SNHLY and CDR2 is FYNNEI. The ends lost 3 bases at V and 0 bases at J; junction bases unmatched: 3. The length of the CDR3 is 16 residues.

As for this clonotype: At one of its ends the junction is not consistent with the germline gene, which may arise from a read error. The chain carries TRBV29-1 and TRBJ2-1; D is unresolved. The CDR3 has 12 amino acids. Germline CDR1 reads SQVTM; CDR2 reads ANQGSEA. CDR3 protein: CSVERSYDEQFF. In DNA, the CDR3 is TGCAGCGTTGAACGCTCCTACGATGAGCAGTTCTTC.

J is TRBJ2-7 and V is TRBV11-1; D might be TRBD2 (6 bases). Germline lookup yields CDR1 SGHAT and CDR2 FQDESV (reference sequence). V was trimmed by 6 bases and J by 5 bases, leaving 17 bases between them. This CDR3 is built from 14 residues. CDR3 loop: CASRPPRDSHEQYF. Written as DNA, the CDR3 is TGTGCCAGCAGACCTCCGCGGGACTCACACGAGCAGTACTTC.

CDR3 sequence: CASSPLRQDRLYEQYF. CDR3 sequence (DNA): TGTGCCAGCAGTCCCCTACGACAGGACCGTCTATACGAGCAGTACTTC. V is TRBV28 and J is TRBJ2-7; possible D gene TRBD1, 6 bases. The CDR3 covers 16 residues. Germline V gene sequence: CDR1 MDHEN, CDR2 SYDVKM. The V gene lost 5 bases and the J gene lost 4 bases, with 21 bases spanning the gap.

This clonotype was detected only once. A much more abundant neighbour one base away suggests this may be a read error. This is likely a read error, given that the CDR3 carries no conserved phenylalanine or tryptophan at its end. The CDR3 is CASSSDRLSYNSPLHL. The CDR3 DNA follows: TGTGCCAGCAGTTCAGACAGGCTCTCCTATAATTCACCCCTCCACTTG. The V and J genes are TRBV5-3 and TRBJ1-6; a possible D gene is TRBD1 (6 bases). TRBV5-3 is an ORF, with its function uncertain. The length of the CDR3 is 16 residues. V shed 8 bases and J shed 0 bases, with 15 bases lying between them.

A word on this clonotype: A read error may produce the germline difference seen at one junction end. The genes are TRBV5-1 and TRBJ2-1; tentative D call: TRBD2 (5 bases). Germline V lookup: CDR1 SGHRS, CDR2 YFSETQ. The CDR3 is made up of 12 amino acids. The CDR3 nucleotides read TGCGCCAGCAGCTTGGGCGGGCATGAGCAGGTCTTC. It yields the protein CASSLGGHEQVF.

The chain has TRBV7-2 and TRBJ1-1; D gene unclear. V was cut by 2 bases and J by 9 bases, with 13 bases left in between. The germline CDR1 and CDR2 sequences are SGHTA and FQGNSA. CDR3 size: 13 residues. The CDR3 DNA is TGTGCCAGCAGCTTACGACGAGGGTTGAAAGCTTTCTTT. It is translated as CASSLRRGLKAFF.